This T cell receptor beta chain was recorded in a study of memory CD4+ T cells and cytomegalovirus serostatus (dated by TCRdb to about 2019). The study in broad terms: The cohort comprised about 35 healthy Belgian adults, 9 CMV seropositive and around 24 CMV seronegative. CD4+ memory TCRbeta repertoires of a Belgian cohort with known cytomegalovirus serostatus were sequenced in order to replicate a published TCR-based CMV serostatus classifier.

Turning to this clone: The target of this receptor is not known. No base quality information exists; no much larger clone differs at one position.

General study outcomes and caveats: Of over 150 previously reported CMV-associated TCRbeta sequences, approximately 70 appeared in the CD4+ memory repertoires, each in one to five individuals. On the Belgian cohort, the classifier built on the original framework reached a median bootstrapped AUC of about 0.96, with a 95% CI of 0.76-1.00. For CMV serostatus prediction, a median bootstrapped AUC of 0.95 was reached with the original framework, and a median bootstrapped AUC of about 0.89 was reached with a US-trained random forest. The results were read as suggesting that the CMV-associated TCR signature is, for the most part, present in the CD4+ memory repertoire. Unlike the original study, which covered naive and memory CD4+ and CD8+ populations, the Belgian study sequenced only CD4+CD45RO+ memory cells.

Looking up the germline V gene yields CDR1 LGHNA and CDR2 YNFKEQ. From the cysteine through the phenylalanine, the CDR3 covers 16 amino acids. Only the CDR3 DNA stays, 48 bases, in frame from base 1. Compared with germline, V lacks 3 bases and J lacks 5 bases; bases without a gene match: 10. The Quick-DNA Microprep Kit was used to extract genomic DNA from the sorted cells. TCRbeta DNA was amplified with the immunoSEQ hsTCRbeta kit following the manufacturer's protocol. TCRbeta libraries were sequenced on an Illumina MiSeq instrument. The source study handled its data this way. After out-of-frame sequences were removed, 2,204,828 distinct TCRbeta sequences remained, averaging approximately 68,000 per individual. Each individual was scored by the count of about 150 previously reported CMV-associated TCRbeta sequences and the total productive distinct TCRbeta count. A beta-binomial model was reimplemented in Python, and scikit-learn random forests with default parameters were trained on US cohort data. Classifier performance on the Belgian cohort was reported as the median AUC with percentile confidence intervals calculated over 10,000 bootstrap iterations. In TCRdb, the immuneACCESS table is reduced to in-frame sequences with V and J assigned. These tables do not hold every clone; where another copy was compared, an unresolved V gene accounts for under half, and the others remain unexplained. That table is the source of V, J and clone size, and D and trimming were worked out from the DNA. This sample comprises 28,000 or so clones, about 80% of them detected only once. Around 0.99% of the sample comes from the top ten.

A FACSAria II was used to sort memory CD4+ T cells, defined as single viable CD3+CD4+CD8-CD45RO+ cells. CMV serostatus was determined using a Roche Elecsys assay that detects serum IgG against CMV pp150, pp28, p38 and p52. After the samples were thawed, total CD4+ T cells were enriched through positive selection using CD4 magnetic microbeads. Samples originated from another study that specifically interrogated the CD4+ T cell memory repertoire. Peripheral blood mononuclear cells were isolated and cryopreserved according to standard operating procedures, and serum was stored at -80 degrees C. The staining relied on CD3-PerCP (BW264/56), CD4-APC (RPA-T4), CD45RO-PE (UCHT1) and CD8-Pacific Orange (3B5) antibodies, and Sytox blue was used to exclude non-viable cells.

Sequenced material: memory CD4+ T cells from blood. The chain is encoded by TRBV4-2 joined to TRBJ2-7; TRBD2 lines up with 10 middle nucleotides. This TCR derives from an adult in good health and CMV-seronegative. The nucleotide sequence reads TGTGCCAGCAGCCACTTAATAGCGGGGGGTGGTAACGAGCAGTACTTC. Translated, it gives CASSHLIAGGGNEQYF.